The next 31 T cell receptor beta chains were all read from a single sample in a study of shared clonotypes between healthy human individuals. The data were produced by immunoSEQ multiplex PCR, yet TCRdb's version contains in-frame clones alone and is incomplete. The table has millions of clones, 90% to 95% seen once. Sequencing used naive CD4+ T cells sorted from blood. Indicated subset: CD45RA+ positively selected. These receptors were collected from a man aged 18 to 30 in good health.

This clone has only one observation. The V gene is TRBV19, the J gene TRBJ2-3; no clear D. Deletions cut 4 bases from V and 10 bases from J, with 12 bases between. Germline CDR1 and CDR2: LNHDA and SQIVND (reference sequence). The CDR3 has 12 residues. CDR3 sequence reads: CASSTDQRAQYF. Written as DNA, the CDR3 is TGTGCCAGTAGTACCGACCAGCGTGCGCAGTATTTT.

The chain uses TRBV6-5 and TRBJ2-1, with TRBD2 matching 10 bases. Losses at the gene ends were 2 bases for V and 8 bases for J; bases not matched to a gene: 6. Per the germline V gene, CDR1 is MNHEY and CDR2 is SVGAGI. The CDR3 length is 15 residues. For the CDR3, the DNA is TGTGCCAGCAGTTACAGTCTAGCGGGAGCTTATGAGCAGTTCTTC. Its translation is CASSYSLAGAYEQFF.

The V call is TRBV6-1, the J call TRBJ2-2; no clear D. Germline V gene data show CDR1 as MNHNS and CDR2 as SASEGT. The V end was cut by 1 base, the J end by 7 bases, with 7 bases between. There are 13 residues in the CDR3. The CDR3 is CASSEDRIGELFF. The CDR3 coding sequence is TGTGCCAGCAGTGAAGATAGGATCGGGGAGCTGTTTTTT.

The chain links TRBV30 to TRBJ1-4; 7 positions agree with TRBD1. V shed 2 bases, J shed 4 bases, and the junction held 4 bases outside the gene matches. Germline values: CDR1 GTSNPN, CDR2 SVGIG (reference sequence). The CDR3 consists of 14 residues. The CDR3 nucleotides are TGTGCCTGGAGTCCCGGGACAGTTAATGAAAAACTGTTTTTT. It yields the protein CAWSPGTVNEKLFF.

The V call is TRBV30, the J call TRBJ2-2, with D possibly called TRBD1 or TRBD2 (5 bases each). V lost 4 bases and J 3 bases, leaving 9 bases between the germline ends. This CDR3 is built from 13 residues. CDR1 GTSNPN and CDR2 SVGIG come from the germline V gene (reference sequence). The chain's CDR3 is CAWKWGYTGELFF. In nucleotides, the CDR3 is TGTGCCTGGAAGTGGGGGTACACCGGGGAGCTGTTTTTT.

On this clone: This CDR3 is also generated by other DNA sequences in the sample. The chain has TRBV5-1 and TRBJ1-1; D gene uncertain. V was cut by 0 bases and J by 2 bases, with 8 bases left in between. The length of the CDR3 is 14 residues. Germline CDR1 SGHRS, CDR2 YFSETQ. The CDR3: CASSLAAENTEAFF. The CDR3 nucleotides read TGCGCCAGCAGCTTGGCGGCAGAAAACACTGAAGCTTTCTTT.

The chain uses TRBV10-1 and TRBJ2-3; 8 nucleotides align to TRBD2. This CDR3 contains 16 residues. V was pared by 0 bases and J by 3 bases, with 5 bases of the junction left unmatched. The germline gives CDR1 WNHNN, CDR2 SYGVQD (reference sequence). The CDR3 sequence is CASSESTAGVTDTQYF. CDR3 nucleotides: TGCGCCAGCAGTGAGTCTACAGCGGGGGTTACAGATACGCAGTATTTT.

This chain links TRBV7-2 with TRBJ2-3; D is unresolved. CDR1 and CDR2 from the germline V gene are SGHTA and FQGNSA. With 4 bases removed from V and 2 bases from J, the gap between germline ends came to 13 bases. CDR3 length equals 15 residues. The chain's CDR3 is CASSSPSLTTDTQYF. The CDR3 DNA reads TGTGCCAGCAGCTCCCCCTCGCTTACCACAGATACGCAGTATTTT.

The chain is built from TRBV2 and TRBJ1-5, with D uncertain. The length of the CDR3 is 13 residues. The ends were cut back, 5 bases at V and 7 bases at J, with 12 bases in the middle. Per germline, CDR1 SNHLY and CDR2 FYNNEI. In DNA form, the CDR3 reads TGTGCCAGCAGTCTGGACCCGAGGCAGCCCCAGCATTTT. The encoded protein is CASSLDPRQPQHF.

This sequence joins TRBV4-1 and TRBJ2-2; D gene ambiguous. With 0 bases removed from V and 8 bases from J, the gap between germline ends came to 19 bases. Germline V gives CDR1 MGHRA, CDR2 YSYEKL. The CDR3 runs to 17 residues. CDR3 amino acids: CASSQDGILGDLGELFF. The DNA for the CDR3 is TGCGCCAGCAGCCAAGACGGTATTCTTGGGGATTTGGGGGAGCTGTTTTTT.

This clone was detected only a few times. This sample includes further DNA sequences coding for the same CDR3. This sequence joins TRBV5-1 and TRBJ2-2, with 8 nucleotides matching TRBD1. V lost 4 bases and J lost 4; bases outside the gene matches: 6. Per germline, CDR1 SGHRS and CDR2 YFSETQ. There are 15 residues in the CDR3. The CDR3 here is CASSLRTGSTGELFF. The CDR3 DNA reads TGCGCCAGCAGCCTGCGGACAGGGAGCACCGGGGAGCTGTTTTTT.

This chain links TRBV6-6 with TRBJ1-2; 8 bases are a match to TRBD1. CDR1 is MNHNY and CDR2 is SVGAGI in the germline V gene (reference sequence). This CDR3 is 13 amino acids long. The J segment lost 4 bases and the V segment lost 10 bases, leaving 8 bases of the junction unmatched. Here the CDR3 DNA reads TGTGCCACTTCGGGAGGACAGGGCTATGGCTACACCTTC. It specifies CATSGGQGYGYTF.

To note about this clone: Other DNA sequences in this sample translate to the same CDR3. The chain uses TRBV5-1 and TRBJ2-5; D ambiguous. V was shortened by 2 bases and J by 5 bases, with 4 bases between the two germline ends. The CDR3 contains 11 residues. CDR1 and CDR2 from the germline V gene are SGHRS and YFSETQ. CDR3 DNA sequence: TGCGCCAGCAGCTTCGGTGAGACCCAGTACTTC. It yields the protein CASSFGETQYF. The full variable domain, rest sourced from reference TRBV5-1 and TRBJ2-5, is KAGVTQTPRYLIKTRGQQVTLSCSPISGHRSVSWYQQTPGQGLQFLFEYFSETQRNKGNFPGRFSGRQFSNSRSEMNVSTLELGDSALYLCASSFGETQYFGPGTRLLVL.

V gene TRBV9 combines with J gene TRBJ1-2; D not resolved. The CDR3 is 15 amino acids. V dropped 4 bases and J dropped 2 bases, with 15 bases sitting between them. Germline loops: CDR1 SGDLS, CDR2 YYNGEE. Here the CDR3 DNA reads TGTGCCAGCAGCTTCTCATGGGAGGAAAACTATGGCTACACCTTC. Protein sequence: CASSFSWEENYGYTF.

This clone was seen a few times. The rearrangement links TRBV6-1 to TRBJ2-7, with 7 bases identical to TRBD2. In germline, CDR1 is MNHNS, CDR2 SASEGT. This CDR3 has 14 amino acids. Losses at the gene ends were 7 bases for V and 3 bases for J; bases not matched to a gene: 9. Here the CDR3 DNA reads TGTGCCAGCACTCCTAGCGGAGTGGGCTACGAGCAGTACTTC. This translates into CASTPSGVGYEQYF.

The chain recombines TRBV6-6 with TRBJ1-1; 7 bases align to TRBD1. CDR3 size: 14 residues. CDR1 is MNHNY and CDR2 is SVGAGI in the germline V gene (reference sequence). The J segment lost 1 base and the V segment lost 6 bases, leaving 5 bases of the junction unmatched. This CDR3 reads CASSNRGGNTEAFF. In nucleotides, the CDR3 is TGTGCCAGCAGCAACAGGGGAGGGAACACTGAAGCTTTCTTT.

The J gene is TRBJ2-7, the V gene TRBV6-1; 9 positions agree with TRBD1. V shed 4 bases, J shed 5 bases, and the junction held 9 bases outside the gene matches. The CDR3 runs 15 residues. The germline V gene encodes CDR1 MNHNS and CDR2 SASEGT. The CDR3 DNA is TGTGCCAGCAGTGTCGGACAGGGGAAAAATAACGAGCAGTACTTC. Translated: CASSVGQGKNNEQYF.

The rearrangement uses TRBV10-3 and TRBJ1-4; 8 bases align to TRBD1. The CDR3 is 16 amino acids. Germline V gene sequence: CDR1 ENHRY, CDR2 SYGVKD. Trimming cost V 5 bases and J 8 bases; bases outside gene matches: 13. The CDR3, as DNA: TGTGCCATCAGTAACAGGGGGAACGGGGAGTGGGAAAAACTGTTTTTT. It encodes CAISNRGNGEWEKLFF.

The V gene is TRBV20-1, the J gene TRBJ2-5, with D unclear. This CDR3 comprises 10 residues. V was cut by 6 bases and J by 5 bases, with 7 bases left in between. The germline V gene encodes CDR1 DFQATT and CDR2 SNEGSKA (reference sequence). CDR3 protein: CSAATETQYF. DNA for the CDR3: TGCAGTGCCGCCACGGAGACCCAGTACTTC.

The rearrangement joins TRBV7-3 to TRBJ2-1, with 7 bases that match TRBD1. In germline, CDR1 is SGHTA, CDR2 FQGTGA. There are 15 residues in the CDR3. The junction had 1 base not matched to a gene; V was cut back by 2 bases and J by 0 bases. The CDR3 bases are TGTGCCAGCAGCTTAGGGGACAGCTCCTACAATGAGCAGTTCTTC. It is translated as CASSLGDSSYNEQFF. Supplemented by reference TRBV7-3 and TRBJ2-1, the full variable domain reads GAGVSQTPSNKVTEKGKYVELRCDPISGHTALYWYRQSLGQGPEFLIYFQGTGAADDSGLPNDRFFAVRPEGSVSTLKIQRTERGDSAVYLCASSLGDSSYNEQFFGPGTRLTVL.

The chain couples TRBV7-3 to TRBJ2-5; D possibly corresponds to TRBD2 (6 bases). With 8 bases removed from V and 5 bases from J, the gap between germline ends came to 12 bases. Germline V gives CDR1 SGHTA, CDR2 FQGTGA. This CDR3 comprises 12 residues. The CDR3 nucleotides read TGTGCCAGCTGGAGGGGCCGCGAGACCCAGTACTTC. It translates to CASWRGRETQYF. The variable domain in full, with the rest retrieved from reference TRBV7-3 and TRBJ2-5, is GAGVSQTPSNKVTEKGKYVELRCDPISGHTALYWYRQSLGQGPEFLIYFQGTGAADDSGLPNDRFFAVRPEGSVSTLKIQRTERGDSAVYLCASWRGRETQYFGPGTRLLVL.

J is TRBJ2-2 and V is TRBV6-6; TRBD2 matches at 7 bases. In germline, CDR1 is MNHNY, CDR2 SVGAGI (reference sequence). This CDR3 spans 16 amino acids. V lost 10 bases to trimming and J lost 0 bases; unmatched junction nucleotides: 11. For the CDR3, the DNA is TGTGCCACCCCTGGACCTAGCGGAACGAACACCGGGGAGCTGTTTTTT. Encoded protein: CATPGPSGTNTGELFF.

CDR3 in DNA: TGTGCCATCACCCCGACTAGCGGGGGGAGCACAGATACGCAGTATTTT. It translates to CAITPTSGGSTDTQYF. V is TRBV10-3 and J is TRBJ2-3, with 13 bases identical to TRBD2. Trimming cost V 7 bases and J 0 bases; bases outside gene matches: 4. Germline lookup yields CDR1 ENHRY and CDR2 SYGVKD. CDR3 length: 16 amino acids.

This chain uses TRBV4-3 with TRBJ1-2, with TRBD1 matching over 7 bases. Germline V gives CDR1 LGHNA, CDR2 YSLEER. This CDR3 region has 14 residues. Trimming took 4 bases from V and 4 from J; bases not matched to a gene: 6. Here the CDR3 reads CASSPGTDFYGYTF. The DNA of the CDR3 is TGCGCCAGCAGCCCTGGGACAGACTTCTATGGCTACACCTTC.

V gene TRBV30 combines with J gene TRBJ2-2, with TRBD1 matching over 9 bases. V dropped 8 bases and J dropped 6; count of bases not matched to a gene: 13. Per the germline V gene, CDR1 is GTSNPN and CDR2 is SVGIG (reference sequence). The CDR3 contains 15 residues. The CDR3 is CASQTGGAFSGELFF. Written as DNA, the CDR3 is TGTGCCAGCCAAACAGGGGGCGCGTTCTCCGGGGAGCTGTTTTTT.

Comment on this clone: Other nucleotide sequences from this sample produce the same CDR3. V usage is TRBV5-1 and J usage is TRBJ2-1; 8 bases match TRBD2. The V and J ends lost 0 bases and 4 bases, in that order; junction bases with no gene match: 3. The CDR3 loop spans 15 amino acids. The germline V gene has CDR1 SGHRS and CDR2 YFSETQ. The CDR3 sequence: CASSLVLAAYNEQFF. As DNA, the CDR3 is TGCGCCAGCAGCTTGGTACTAGCGGCATACAATGAGCAGTTCTTC.

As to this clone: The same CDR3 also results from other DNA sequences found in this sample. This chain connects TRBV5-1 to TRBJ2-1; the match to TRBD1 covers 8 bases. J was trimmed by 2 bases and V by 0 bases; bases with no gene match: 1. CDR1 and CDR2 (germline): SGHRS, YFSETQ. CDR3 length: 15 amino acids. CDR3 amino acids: CASSLEQGAYNEQFF. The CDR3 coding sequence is TGCGCCAGCAGCTTGGAACAGGGGGCCTACAATGAGCAGTTCTTC.

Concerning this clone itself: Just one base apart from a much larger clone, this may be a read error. In nucleotides, the CDR3 is TGTGCCAGCAGCCCTACGGACGAGCAGTACTTC. It codes for CASSPTDEQYF. V and J are TRBV21-1 and TRBJ2-7; the table's TRBD2 call for D was not verified on the DNA. TRBV21-1 is reported as a pseudogene. This CDR3 contains 11 residues.

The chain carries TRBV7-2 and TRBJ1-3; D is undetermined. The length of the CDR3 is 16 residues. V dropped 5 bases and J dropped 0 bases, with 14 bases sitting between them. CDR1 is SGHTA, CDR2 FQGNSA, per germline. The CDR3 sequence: CASSLRVVGSGNTIYF. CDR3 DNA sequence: TGTGCCAGCAGCCTAAGGGTGGTGGGCTCTGGAAACACCATATATTTT.

The CDR3 loop is CASSISSGINEQFF. The DNA for the CDR3 is TGTGCCAGTAGTATATCATCCGGGATAAATGAGCAGTTCTTC. V usage is TRBV19 and J usage is TRBJ2-1; perhaps TRBD2 as D (5 bases). CDR1 is LNHDA and CDR2 is SQIVND in the germline V gene (reference sequence). V shed 2 bases and J shed 7 bases, with 12 bases lying between them. CDR3 size: 14 residues. The full variable domain, completed using reference TRBV19 and TRBJ2-1, is DGGITQSPKYLFRKEGQNVTLSCEQNLNHDAMYWYRQDPGQGLRLIYYSQIVNDFQKGDIAEGYSVSREKKESFPLTVTSAQKNPTAFYLCASSISSGINEQFFGPGTRLTVL.

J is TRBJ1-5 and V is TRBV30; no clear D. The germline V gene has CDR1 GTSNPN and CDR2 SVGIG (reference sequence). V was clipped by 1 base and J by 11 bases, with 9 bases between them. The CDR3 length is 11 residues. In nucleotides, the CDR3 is TGTGCCTGGAGTGAAGGTTCAGCCCAGCATTTT. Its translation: CAWSEGSAQHF.